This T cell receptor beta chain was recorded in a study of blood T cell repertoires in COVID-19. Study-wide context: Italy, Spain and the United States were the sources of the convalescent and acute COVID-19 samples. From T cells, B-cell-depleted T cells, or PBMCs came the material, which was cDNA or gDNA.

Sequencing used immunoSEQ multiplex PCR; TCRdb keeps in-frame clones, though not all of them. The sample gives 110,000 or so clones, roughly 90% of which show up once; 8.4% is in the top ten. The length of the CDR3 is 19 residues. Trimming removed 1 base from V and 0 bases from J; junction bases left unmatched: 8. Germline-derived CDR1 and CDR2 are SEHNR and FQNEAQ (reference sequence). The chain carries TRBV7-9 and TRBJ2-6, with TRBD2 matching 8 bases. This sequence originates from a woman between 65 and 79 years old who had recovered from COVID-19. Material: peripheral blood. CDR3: CASSLGAGGPNSGANVLTF. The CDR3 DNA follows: TGTGCCAGCAGCTTAGGGGCGGGGGGCCCTAACTCTGGGGCCAACGTCCTGACTTTC.